Following are 18 T cell receptor beta chains from one sample sequenced in a study of blood T cell repertoires in COVID-19 (dated by TCRdb to about 2020). Library creation used the immunoSEQ multiplex PCR assay. Imported from immuneACCESS, the table was reduced by TCRdb to in-frame sequences with V and J called. These copies leave out some clones; in studies compared against another copy, an unresolved V gene accounts for under half, and the cause of the remainder is not known. The sample table shows around 270,000 clones, and more than 85% are seen once. The ten largest clones add up to around 5% of the sample. Sequencing was carried out using peripheral blood. All receptors derive from a woman in her fifties or sixties with COVID-19, enrolled during active disease.

This sequence joins TRBV30 and TRBJ1-3; a possible D gene is TRBD1 (5 bases). Trimming took 8 bases from V and 0 from J, leaving 11 bases between them. Germline V gene lookup returns CDR1 GTSNPN and CDR2 SVGIG (reference sequence). This CDR3 is 13 amino acids long. The CDR3, as DNA: TGTGCCGGGGGGACTGACTCTGGAAACACCATATATTTT. This encodes CAGGTDSGNTIYF.

This chain joins TRBV4-2 and TRBJ2-3; TRBD2 aligns across 7 bases. Germline CDR1 LGHNA, CDR2 YNFKEQ. With 0 bases clipped from V and 5 bases from J, the junction kept 14 bases outside the gene matches. CDR3 length: 18 amino acids. The CDR3 protein is CASSQDLTGSGKRDTQYF. The CDR3 DNA reads as TGTGCCAGCAGCCAAGATTTGACTGGCAGCGGGAAGAGAGATACGCAGTATTTT.

The CDR3 sequence: CASSIEAGKAFF. The CDR3 DNA reads TGTGCCAGTAGTATAGAGGCAGGGAAGGCTTTCTTT. The chain couples TRBV19 to TRBJ1-1; tentatively, D is TRBD1 (5 bases). The V and J ends lost 0 bases and 11 bases respectively, with 10 bases between them. CDR3 length: 12 amino acids. The germline CDR1 and CDR2 sequences are LNHDA and SQIVND (reference sequence). Combining the CDR3 with reference TRBV19 and TRBJ1-1 gives the whole variable domain DGGITQSPKYLFRKEGQNVTLSCEQNLNHDAMYWYRQDPGQGLRLIYYSQIVNDFQKGDIAEGYSVSREKKESFPLTVTSAQKNPTAFYLCASSIEAGKAFFGQGTRLTVV.

This chain links TRBV7-6 with TRBJ2-4, with TRBD1 as a possible D gene (5 bases). Germline assignment: CDR1 SGHVS and CDR2 FNYEAQ. V was trimmed by 1 base and J by 5 bases, leaving 9 bases between them. This CDR3 region has 14 residues. In DNA, the CDR3 is TGTGCCAGCAGCTTAGGTTGGGGCCAAAACATTCAGTACTTC. This translates into CASSLGWGQNIQYF.

The count of this clone is one. This rearrangement joins TRBV19 to TRBJ1-1; 7 bases are a match to TRBD1. The germline gives CDR1 LNHDA, CDR2 SQIVND (reference sequence). V lost 0 bases, J lost 6 bases, and 4 bases stayed unmatched. The CDR3 sequence is 14 residues long. Written as DNA, the CDR3 is TGTGCCAGTAGTATAGAAAGGGGGCGAGCTGAAGCTTTCTTT. Its translation is CASSIERGRAEAFF.

CDR3: CASSIRTQGYQPQHF. The CDR3 DNA reads TGTGCCAGTAGTATCCGAACACAGGGGTATCAGCCCCAGCATTTT. The rearrangement links TRBV19 to TRBJ1-5; 7 nucleotides match TRBD1. CDR1 and CDR2 from the germline V gene are LNHDA and SQIVND (reference sequence). CDR3 length: 15 amino acids. The V segment lost 3 bases and the J segment 5 bases; nucleotides outside the gene matches: 7.

This rearrangement joins TRBV11-2 to TRBJ2-7; 8 bases line up with TRBD2. J lost 0 bases, V lost 5 bases, and 6 bases had no gene match. The CDR3 extends over 15 amino acids. Per the germline V gene, CDR1 is SGHAT and CDR2 is FQNNGV. Written as DNA, the CDR3 is TGTGCCAGCAGCCCTGGACTAGCTCCCTCCTACGAGCAGTACTTC. Its protein product is CASSPGLAPSYEQYF. The whole variable domain, remainder taken from reference TRBV11-2 and TRBJ2-7, is EAGVAQSPRYKIIEKRQSVAFWCNPISGHATLYWYQQILGQGPKLLIQFQNNGVVDDSQLPKDRFSAERLKGVDSTLKIQPAKLEDSAVYLCASSPGLAPSYEQYFGPGTRLTVT.

This chain links TRBV7-2 with TRBJ1-5; D is perhaps TRBD1 (6 bases). Germline CDR1 SGHTA, CDR2 FQGNSA. Trimming cost V 5 bases and J 6 bases, with 14 bases left between them. The CDR3 is made up of 14 amino acids. The CDR3 DNA follows: TGTGCCAGCAGCCCGGGGACAATCGGTCAGCCCCAGCATTTT. This encodes CASSPGTIGQPQHF.

The V gene is TRBV15, the J gene TRBJ1-5; 7 bases are shared with TRBD1. This CDR3 has 14 residues. CDR1 and CDR2 (germline): LNHNV, YYDKDF (reference sequence). J gave up 5 bases and V 7 bases, and 8 bases lay outside the gene matches. The CDR3 DNA reads TGTGCCACCACAGGGGGTCAGGAGGATCAGCCCCAGCATTTT. This gives the protein CATTGGQEDQPQHF.

The J gene is TRBJ1-1, the V gene TRBV10-3; D is unresolved. Trimming shortened V by 7 bases and J by 6 bases, and 9 bases separated the two germline ends. Germline values: CDR1 ENHRY, CDR2 SYGVKD. There are 11 residues in the CDR3. CDR3 sequence: CAITSGSEAFF. CDR3 sequence (DNA): TGTGCCATCACCTCCGGTTCTGAAGCTTTCTTT.

The chain links TRBV18 to TRBJ1-4; TRBD1 matches 10 bases. This CDR3 spans 16 amino acids. The ends lost 3 bases at V and 7 bases at J; junction bases unmatched: 8. Germline lookup yields CDR1 KGHSH and CDR2 LQKENI. The CDR3 region has the DNA TGTGCCAGCTCACCGACGATTGGGACAGGGGTTGAAAAACTGTTTTTT. Encoded protein: CASSPTIGTGVEKLFF.

The chain is built from TRBV6-6 and TRBJ2-7, with a possible D match to TRBD2 (7 bases). With 6 bases removed from V and 5 bases from J, the gap between germline ends came to 14 bases. Germline V gene lookup returns CDR1 MNHNY and CDR2 SVGAGI (reference sequence). The CDR3 length is 13 residues. The CDR3 nucleotides are TGTGCCAGCAGGGGCGGGGGCGGAAACGAGCAGTACTTC. This gives the protein CASRGGGGNEQYF.

A single count supports this clone. The gene calls are TRBV9 and TRBJ1-2; 7 bases align to TRBD1. After removal of 3 bases from V and 4 bases from J, the junction contained 9 bases not matched to a gene. The CDR3 is 15 amino acids. Germline lookup yields CDR1 SGDLS and CDR2 YYNGEE. The CDR3 here is CASSDPGQLAYGYTF. As DNA, the CDR3 is TGTGCCAGCAGCGATCCGGGACAGCTCGCCTATGGCTACACCTTC.

The chain has TRBV7-6 and TRBJ2-5; 15 bases match TRBD2. Germline CDR1 reads SGHVS; CDR2 reads FNYEAQ. With 2 bases clipped from V and 4 bases from J, the junction kept 14 bases outside the gene matches. CDR3 length: 20 residues. This CDR3 is CASSLFGLAGGPGTGETQYF. The CDR3 DNA reads TGTGCCAGCAGCTTATTTGGACTAGCGGGAGGGCCTGGTACGGGAGAGACCCAGTACTTC. Looking up the rest from reference TRBV7-6 and TRBJ2-5 gives the full variable domain: GAGVSQSPRYKVTKRGQDVALRCDPISGHVSLYWYRQALGQGPEFLTYFNYEAQQDKSGLPNDRFSAERPEGSISTLTIQRTEQRDSAMYRCASSLFGLAGGPGTGETQYFGPGTRLLVL.

This rearrangement joins TRBV6-6 to TRBJ2-1; 10 bases are a match to TRBD1. Per the germline V gene, CDR1 is MNHNY and CDR2 is SVGAGI (reference sequence). This CDR3 is built from 15 residues. V shed 0 bases, J shed 6 bases, and the junction held 2 bases outside the gene matches. The CDR3 is CASSYSTGGRNEQFF. The CDR3 DNA sequence: TGTGCCAGCAGTTACTCGACAGGGGGCCGCAATGAGCAGTTCTTC.

The chain carries TRBV30 and TRBJ1-1, with D perhaps TRBD1 (6 bases). With 0 bases removed from V and 4 bases from J, the gap between germline ends came to 9 bases. The CDR3 sequence is 13 residues long. CDR1 and CDR2 from the germline V gene are GTSNPN and SVGIG (reference sequence). The CDR3 sequence: CAWSVRGSTEAFF. The CDR3, as DNA: TGTGCCTGGAGTGTAAGGGGGAGCACTGAAGCTTTCTTT.

The sample holds one count of this clone. The V call is TRBV9, the J call TRBJ2-7; 9 bases line up with TRBD1. This CDR3 is 15 amino acids long. Germline CDR1 and CDR2: SGDLS and YYNGEE. The J segment lost 3 bases and the V segment lost 3 bases, leaving 7 bases of the junction unmatched. CDR3 in DNA: TGTGCCAGCAGCGCCCGACCGGGACAGGGCTACGAGCAGTACTTC. As protein: CASSARPGQGYEQYF.

The rearrangement joins TRBV7-6 to TRBJ2-1; weak D call: TRBD2 (5 bases). There are 12 residues in the CDR3. V shed 5 bases and J shed 7 bases, with 9 bases lying between them. In germline, CDR1 is SGHVS, CDR2 FNYEAQ. CDR3 coding DNA: TGTGCCAGCAGCACTAGTGTGAATGAGCAGTTCTTC. Its translation is CASSTSVNEQFF.